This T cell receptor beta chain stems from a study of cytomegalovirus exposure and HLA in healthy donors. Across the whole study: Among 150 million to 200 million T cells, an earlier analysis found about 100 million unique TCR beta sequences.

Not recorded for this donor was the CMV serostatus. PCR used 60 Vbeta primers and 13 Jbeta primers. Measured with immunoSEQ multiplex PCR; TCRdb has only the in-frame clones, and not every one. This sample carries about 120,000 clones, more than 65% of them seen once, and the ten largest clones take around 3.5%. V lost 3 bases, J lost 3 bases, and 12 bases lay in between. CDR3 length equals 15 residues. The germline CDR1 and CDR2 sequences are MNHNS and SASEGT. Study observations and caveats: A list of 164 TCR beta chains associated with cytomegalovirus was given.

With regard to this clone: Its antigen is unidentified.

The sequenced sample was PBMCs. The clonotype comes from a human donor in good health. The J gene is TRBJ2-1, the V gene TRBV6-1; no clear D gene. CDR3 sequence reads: CASSDGLGGYNEQFF. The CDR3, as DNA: TGTGCCAGCAGTGATGGGCTTGGTGGCTACAATGAGCAGTTCTTC.